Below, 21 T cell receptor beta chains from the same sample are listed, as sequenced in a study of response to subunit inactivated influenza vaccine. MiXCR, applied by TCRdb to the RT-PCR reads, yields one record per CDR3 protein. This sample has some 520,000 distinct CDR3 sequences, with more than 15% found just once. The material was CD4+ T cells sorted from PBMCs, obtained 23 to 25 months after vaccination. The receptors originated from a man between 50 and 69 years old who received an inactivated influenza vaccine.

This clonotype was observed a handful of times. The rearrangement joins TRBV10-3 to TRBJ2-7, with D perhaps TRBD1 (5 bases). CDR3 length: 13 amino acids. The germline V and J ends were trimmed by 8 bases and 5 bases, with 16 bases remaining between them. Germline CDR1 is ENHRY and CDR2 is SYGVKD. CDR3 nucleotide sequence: TGTGCCATCGCCCGGCAGGGTGATGACGAGCAGTACTTC. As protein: CAIARQGDDEQYF.

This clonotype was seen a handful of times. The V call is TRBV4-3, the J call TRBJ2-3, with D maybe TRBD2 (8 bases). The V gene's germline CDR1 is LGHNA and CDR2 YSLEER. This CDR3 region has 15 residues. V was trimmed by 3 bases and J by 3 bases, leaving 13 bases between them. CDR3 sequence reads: CASSQGQRGTDTQYF. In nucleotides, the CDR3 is TGCGCCAGCAGCCAGGGACAGCGGGGGACAGATACGCAGTATTTT.

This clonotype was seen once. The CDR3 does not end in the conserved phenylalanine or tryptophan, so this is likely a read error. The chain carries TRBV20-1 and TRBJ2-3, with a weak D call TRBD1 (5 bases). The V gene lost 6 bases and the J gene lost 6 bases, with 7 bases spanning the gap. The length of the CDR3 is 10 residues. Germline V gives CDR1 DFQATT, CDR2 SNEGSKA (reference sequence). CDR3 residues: CSANRDTQYS. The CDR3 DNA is TGCAGTGCCAACAGGGATACGCAGTATTCT.

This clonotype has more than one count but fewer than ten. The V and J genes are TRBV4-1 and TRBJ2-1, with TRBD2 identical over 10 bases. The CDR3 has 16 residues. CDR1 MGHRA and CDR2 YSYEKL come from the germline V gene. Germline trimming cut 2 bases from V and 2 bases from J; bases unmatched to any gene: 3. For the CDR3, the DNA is TGCGCCAGCAGCCAACAAACTAGCGGGGCCTACAATGAGCAGTTCTTC. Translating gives CASSQQTSGAYNEQFF.

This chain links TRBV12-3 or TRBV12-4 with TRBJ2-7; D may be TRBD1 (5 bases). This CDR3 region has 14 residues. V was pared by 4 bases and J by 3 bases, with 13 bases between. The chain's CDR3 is CASSSQGRSYEQYF. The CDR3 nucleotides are TGTGCCAGCAGTTCCCAGGGAAGAAGCTACGAGCAGTACTTC.

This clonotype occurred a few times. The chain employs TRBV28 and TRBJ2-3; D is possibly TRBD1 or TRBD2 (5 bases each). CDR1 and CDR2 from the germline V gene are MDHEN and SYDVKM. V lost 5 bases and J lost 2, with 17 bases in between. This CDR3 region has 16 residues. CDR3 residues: CASSLGPPHSTDTQYF. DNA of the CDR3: TGTGCCAGCAGTCTGGGACCGCCTCACTCCACAGATACGCAGTATTTT.

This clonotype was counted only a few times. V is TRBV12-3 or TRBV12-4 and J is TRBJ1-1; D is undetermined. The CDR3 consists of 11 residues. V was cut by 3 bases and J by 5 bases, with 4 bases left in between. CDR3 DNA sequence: TGTGCCAGCAGTTTCTTGACTGAAGCTTTCTTT. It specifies CASSFLTEAFF.

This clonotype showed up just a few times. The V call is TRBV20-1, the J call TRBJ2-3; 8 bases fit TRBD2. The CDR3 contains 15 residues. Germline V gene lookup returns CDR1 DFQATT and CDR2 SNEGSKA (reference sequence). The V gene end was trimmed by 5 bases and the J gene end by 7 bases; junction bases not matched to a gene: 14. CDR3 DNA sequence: TGCAGTGCTCCTCATAGCGGGACGAGGCTCAATACGCAGTATTTT. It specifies CSAPHSGTRLNTQYF.

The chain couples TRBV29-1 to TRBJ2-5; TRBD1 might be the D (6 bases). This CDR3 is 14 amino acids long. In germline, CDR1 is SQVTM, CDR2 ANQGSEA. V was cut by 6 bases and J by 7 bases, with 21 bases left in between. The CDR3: CSVDSRVDFGTQYF. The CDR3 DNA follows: TGCAGCGTGGACAGTCGGGTGGATTTTGGGACCCAGTACTTC. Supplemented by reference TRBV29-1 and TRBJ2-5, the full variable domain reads SAVISQKPSRDICQRGTSLTIQCQVDSQVTMMFWYRQQPGQSLTLIATANQGSEATYESGFVIDKFPISRPNLTFSTLTVSNMSPEDSSIYLCSVDSRVDFGTQYFGPGTRLLVL.

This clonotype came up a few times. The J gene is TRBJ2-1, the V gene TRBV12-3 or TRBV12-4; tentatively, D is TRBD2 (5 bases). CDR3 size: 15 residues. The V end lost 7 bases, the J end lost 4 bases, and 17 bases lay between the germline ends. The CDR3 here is CASTPPGTGYNEQFF. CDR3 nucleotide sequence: TGTGCCAGCACCCCCCCGGGAACCGGATACAATGAGCAGTTCTTC.

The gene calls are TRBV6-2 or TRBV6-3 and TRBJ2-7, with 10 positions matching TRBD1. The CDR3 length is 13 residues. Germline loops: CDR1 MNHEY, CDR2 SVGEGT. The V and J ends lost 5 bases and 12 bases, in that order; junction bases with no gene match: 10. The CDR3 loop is CASSKPRDRGTYF. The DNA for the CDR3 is TGTGCCAGCAGTAAACCCCGGGACAGGGGTACGTACTTC.

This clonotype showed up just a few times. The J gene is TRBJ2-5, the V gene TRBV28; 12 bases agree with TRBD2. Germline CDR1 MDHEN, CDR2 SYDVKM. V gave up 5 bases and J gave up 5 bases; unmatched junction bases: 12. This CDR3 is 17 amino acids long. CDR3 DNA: TGTGCCAGCAGTCCTTTGACTAGCGGGAGCCCCTTGGAGACCCAGTACTTC. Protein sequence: CASSPLTSGSPLETQYF.

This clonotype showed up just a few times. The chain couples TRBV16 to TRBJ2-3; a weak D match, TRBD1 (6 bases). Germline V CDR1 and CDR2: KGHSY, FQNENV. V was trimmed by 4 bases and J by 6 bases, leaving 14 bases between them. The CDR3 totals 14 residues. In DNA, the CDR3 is TGTGCCAGCAGCCTCGACCTCAGGGGTGATACGCAGTATTTT. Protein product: CASSLDLRGDTQYF.

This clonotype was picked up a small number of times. The chain's CDR3 is CSVEGTSGTDTQYF. The CDR3, as DNA: TGCAGCGTTGAAGGGACTAGCGGCACAGATACGCAGTATTTT. This rearrangement joins TRBV29-1 to TRBJ2-3; 9 bases map to TRBD2. The CDR3 consists of 14 residues. Germline-derived CDR1 and CDR2 are SQVTM and ANQGSEA. J was trimmed by 1 base and V by 1 base; bases with no gene match: 0.

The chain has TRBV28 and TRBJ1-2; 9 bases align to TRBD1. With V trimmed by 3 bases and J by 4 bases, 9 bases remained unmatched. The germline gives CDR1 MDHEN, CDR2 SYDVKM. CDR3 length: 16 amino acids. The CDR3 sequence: CASSLLKGQGVYGYTF. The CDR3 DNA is TGTGCCAGCAGTTTGCTGAAGGGACAGGGTGTCTATGGCTACACCTTC.

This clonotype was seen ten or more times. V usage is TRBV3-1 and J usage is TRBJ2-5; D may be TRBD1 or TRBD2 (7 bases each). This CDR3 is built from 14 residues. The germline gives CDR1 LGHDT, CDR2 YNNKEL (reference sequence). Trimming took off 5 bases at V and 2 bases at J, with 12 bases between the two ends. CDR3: CASSSGGGQETQYF. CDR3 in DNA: TGTGCCAGCAGCTCAGGGGGAGGGCAAGAGACCCAGTACTTC.

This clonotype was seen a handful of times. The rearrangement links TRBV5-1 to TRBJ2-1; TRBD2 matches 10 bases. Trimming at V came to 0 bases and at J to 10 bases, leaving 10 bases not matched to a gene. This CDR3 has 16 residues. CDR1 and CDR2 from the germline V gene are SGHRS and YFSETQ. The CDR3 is CASSLGQLAGSKEQFF. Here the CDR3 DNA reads TGCGCCAGCAGCTTGGGGCAACTAGCGGGATCTAAGGAGCAGTTCTTC.

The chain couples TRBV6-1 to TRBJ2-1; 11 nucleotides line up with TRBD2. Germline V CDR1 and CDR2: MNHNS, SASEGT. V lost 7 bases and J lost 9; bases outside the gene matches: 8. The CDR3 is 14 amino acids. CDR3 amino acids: CASTPLAGVTEQFF. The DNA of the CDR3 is TGTGCCAGCACTCCACTAGCGGGAGTGACTGAGCAGTTCTTC.

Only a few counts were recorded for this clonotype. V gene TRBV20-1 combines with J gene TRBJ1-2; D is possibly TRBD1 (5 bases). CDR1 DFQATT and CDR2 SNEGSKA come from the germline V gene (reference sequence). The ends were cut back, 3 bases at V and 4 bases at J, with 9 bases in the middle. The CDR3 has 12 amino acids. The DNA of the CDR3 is TGCAGTGCTAGTCAGGGAATCTATGGCTACACCTTC. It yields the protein CSASQGIYGYTF.

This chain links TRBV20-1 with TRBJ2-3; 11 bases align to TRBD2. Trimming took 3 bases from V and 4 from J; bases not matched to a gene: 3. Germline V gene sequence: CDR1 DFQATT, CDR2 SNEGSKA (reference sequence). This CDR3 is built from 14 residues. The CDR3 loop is CSARGSGGADTQYF. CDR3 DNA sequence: TGCAGTGCTAGGGGTAGCGGGGGGGCAGATACGCAGTATTTT.

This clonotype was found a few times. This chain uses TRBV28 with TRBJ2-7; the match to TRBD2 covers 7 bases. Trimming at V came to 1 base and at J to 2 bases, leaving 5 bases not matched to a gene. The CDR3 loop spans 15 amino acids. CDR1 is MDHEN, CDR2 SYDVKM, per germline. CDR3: CASSLLRGEAYEQYF. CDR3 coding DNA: TGTGCCAGCAGTTTATTACGGGGGGAGGCCTACGAGCAGTACTTC.